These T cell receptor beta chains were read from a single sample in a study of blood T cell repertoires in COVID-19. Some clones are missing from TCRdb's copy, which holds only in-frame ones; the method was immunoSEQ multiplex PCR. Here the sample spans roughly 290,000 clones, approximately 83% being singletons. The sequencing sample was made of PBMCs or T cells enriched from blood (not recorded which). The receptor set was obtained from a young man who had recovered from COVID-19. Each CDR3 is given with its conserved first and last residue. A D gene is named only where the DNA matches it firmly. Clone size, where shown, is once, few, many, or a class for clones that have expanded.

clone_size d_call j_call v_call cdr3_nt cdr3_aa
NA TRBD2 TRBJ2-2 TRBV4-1 TGCGCCAGCAGCCAAGACCAGCGGGGGGGCGTCGGGGAGCTGTTTTTT CASSQDQRGGVGELFF
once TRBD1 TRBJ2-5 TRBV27 TGTGCCAGCAGTTCACGCCCAGGGGGCGGGCAAGAGACCCAGTACTTC CASSSRPGGGQETQYF
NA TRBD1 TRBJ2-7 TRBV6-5 TGTGCCAGCAGGACAGGGGGCAATTACTACGAGCAGTACTTC CASRTGGNYYEQYF
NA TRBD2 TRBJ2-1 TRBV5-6 TGTGCCAGCAGCTTATCCGGGACTAGCGTTGTGAGGGGGCAGTTCTTC CASSLSGTSVVRGQFF
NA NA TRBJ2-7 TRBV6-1 TGTGCCAGCAGTGAAAGTCCCAGCAGGTATATTACCTACGAGCAGTACTTC CASSESPSRYITYEQYF
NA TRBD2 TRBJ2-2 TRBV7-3 TGTGCCAGCGCCCCCGGGGGGGGGTCAGTCACCGGGGAGCTGTTTTTT CASAPGGGSVTGELFF
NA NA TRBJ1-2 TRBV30 TGTGCCTGGAGCGCGCCCGGGGGGCAGGGGACAATCTATGGCTACACCTTC CAWSAPGGQGTIYGYTF
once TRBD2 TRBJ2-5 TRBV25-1 TGTGCCAGCAGTAGCGGCGGGGGGCGGGAGACCCAGTACTTC CASSSGGGRETQYF
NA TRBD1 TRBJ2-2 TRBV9 TGTGCCAGCATCCGGACAGGGACGAGCTCCGGGGAGCTGTTTTTT CASIRTGTSSGELFF
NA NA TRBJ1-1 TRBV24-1 TGTGCCACCACTCCTGTGGGGGGTTCATATTTAGCGAACACTGAAGCTTTCTTT CATTPVGGSYLANTEAFF
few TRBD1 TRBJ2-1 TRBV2 TGTGCCAGCAGTGAAGCCAGGGGGCGTCACAATGAGCAGTTCTTC CASSEARGRHNEQFF
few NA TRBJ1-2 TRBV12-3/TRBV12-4 NA CASSSSRPRSMAF
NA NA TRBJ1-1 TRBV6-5 TGTGCCAGCAGCCTAGATATGACGGTGAACACTGAAGCTTTCTTT CASSLDMTVNTEAFF
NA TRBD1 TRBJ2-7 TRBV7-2 TGTGCCAGCAGCCCAATGACAGGGGGCGGCGAGCAGTACTTC CASSPMTGGGEQYF